The following is a T cell receptor (beta chain) sequence with its context. The source of the sample is a study of T-cell memory formation after mild COVID-19. TCRdb redid the calling of the 5' RACE reads with MiXCR, one entry per CDR3 protein. The sample gives 100,000 to 130,000 distinct CDR3 sequences, roughly a sixth of which show up once; roughly 5.5% is in the top ten. CDR3 size: 15 residues. Trimming pared 1 base from V and 8 bases from J, leaving 18 bases between. Germline CDR1 and CDR2: SGHRS and YFSETQ. The chain joins TRBV5-1 to TRBJ1-2; possible D gene TRBD1, 5 bases. This receptor was taken from a man younger than 30 who had mild COVID-19 (a few samples of this study predate the infection). Cell type and time point are not known. The sequencing sample was made of PBMCs or a T cell subset sorted from them (not recorded which). CDR3 sequence (DNA): TGCGCCAGCAGCTTGAGGGCGTCCTCTCCAGGGGGCTACACCTTC. Translating it yields CASSLRASSPGGYTF.